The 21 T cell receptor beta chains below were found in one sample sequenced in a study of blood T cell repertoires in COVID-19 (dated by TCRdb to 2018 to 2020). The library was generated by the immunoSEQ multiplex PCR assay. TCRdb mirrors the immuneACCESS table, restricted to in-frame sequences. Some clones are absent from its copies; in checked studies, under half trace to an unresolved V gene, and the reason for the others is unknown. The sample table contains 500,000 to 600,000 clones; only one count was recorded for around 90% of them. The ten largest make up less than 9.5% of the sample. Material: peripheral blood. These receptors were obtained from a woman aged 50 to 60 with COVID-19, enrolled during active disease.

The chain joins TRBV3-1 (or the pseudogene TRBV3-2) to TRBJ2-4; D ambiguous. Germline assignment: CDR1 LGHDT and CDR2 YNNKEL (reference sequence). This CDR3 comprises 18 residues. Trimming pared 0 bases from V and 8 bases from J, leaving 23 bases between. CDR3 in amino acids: CASSQDTLGDIPADIQYF. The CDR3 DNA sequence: TGTGCCAGCAGCCAAGATACCCTGGGTGACATCCCGGCAGACATTCAGTACTTC.

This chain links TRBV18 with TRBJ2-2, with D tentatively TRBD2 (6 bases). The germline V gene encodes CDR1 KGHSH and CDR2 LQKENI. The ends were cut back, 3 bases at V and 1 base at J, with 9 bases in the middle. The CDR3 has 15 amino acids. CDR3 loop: CASSPVAENTGELFF. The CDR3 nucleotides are TGTGCCAGCTCACCCGTAGCGGAGAACACCGGGGAGCTGTTTTTT.

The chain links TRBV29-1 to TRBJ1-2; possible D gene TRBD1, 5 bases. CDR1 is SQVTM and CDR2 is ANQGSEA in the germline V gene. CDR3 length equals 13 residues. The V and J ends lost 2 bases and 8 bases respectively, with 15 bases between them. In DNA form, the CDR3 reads TGCAGCGTTGAATTCGGTCAGGGAACAGGCTACACCTTC. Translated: CSVEFGQGTGYTF.

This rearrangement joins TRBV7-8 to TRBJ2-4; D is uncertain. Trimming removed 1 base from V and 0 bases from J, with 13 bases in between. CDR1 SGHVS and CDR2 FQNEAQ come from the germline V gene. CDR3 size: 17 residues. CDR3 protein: CASSLGGLRQAKNIQYF. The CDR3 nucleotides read TGTGCCAGCAGCTTAGGTGGGCTCAGGCAAGCCAAAAACATTCAGTACTTC. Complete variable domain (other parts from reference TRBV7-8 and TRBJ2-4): GAGVSQSPRYKVAKRGQDVALRCDPISGHVSLFWYQQALGQGPEFLTYFQNEAQLDKSGLPSDRFFAERPEGSVSTLKIQRTQQEDSAVYLCASSLGGLRQAKNIQYFGAGTRLSVL.

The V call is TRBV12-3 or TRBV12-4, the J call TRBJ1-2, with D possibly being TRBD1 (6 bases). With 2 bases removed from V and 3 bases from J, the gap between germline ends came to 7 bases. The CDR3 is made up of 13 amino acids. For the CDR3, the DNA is TGTGCCAGCAGTTTAAGGACAGACTATGGCTACACCTTC. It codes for CASSLRTDYGYTF.

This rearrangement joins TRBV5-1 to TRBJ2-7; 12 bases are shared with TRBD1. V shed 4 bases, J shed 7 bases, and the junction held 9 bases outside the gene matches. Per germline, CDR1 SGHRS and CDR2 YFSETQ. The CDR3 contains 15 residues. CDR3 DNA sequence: TGCGCCAGCAGCCTGGCGGGACAGGGGGCTCAGGAGCAGTACTTC. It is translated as CASSLAGQGAQEQYF.

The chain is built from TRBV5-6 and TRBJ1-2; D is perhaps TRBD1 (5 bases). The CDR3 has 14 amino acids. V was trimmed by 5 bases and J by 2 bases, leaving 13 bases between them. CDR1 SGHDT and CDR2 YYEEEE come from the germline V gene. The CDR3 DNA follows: TGTGCCAGCAGTTTAACAGGCGCAAACTATGGCTACACCTTC. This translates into CASSLTGANYGYTF.

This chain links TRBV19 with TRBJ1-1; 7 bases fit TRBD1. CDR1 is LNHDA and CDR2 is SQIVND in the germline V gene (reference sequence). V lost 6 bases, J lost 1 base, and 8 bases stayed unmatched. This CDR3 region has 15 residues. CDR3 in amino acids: CASSLRGTANTEAFF. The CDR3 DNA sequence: TGTGCCAGTAGCCTAAGGGGGACAGCGAACACTGAAGCTTTCTTT.

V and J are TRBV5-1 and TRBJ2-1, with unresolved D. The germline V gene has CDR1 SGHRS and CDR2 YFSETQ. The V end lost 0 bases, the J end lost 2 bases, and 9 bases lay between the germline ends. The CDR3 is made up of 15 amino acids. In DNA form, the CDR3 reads TGCGCCAGCAGCTTGGAGTTGCGCCCCTACAATGAGCAGTTCTTC. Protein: CASSLELRPYNEQFF.

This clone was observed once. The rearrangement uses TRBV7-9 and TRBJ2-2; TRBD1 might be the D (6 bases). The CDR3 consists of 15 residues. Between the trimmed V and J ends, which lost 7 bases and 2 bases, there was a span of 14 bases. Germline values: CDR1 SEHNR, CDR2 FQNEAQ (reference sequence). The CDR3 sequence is CASNRVALNTGELFF. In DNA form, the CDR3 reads TGTGCCAGCAACAGGGTAGCTCTAAACACCGGGGAGCTGTTTTTT.

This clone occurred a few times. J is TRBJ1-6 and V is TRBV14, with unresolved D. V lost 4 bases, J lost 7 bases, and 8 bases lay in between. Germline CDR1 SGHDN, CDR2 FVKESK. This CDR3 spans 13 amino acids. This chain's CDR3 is CASSRGGNSPLHF. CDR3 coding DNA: TGTGCCAGCAGCCGTGGAGGGAATTCACCCCTCCACTTT.

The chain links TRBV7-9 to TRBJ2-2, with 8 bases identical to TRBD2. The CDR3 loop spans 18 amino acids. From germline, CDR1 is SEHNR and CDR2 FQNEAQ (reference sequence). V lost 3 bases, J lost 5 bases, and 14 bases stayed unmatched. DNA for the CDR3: TGTGCCAGCAGCTTGCCCCCACCCGGCGGGGGGAGTACCGGGGAGCTGTTTTTT. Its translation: CASSLPPPGGGSTGELFF.

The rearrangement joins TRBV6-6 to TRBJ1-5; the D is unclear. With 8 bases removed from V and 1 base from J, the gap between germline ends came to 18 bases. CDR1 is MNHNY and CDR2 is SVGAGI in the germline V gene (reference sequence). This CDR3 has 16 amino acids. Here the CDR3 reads CASGNPMGGSNQPQHF. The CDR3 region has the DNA TGTGCCAGCGGAAATCCAATGGGAGGAAGCAATCAGCCCCAGCATTTT.

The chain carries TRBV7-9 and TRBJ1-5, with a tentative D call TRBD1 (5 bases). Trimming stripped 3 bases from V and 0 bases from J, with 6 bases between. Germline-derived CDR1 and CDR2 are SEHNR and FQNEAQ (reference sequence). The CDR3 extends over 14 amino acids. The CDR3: CASSFRDSNQPQHF. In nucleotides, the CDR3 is TGTGCCAGCAGCTTCAGGGATAGCAATCAGCCCCAGCATTTT. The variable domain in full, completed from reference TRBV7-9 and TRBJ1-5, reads DTGVSQNPRHKITKRGQNVTFRCDPISEHNRLYWYRQTLGQGPEFLTYFQNEAQLEKSRLLSDRFSAERPKGSFSTLEIQRTEQGDSAMYLCASSFRDSNQPQHFGDGTRLSIL.

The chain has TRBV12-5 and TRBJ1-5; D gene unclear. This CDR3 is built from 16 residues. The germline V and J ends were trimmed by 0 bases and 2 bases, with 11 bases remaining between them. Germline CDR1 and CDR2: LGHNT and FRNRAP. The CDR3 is CASGLVPGVGNQPQHF. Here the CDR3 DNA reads TGTGCTAGTGGTTTGGTACCCGGGGTAGGCAATCAGCCCCAGCATTTT.

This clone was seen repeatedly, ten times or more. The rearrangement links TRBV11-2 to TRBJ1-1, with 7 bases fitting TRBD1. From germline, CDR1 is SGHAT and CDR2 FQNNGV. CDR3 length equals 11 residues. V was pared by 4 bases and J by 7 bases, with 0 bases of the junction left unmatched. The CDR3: CASSWDSEAFF. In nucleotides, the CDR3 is TGTGCCAGCAGCTGGGACAGTGAAGCTTTCTTT.

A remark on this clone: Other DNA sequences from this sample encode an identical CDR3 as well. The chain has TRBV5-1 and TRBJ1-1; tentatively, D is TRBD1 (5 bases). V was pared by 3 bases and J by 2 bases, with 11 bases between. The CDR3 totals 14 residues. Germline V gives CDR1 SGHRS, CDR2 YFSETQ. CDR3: CASSSGQGNTEAFF. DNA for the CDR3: TGCGCCAGCAGCTCTGGCCAGGGTAACACTGAAGCTTTCTTT.

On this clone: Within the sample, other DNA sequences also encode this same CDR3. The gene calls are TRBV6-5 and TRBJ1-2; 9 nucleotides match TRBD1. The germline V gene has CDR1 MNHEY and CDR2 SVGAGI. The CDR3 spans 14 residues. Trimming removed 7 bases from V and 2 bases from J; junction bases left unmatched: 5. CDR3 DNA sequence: TGTGCCAGCACCCCTGGACAGGGGAACTATGGCTACACCTTC. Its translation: CASTPGQGNYGYTF.

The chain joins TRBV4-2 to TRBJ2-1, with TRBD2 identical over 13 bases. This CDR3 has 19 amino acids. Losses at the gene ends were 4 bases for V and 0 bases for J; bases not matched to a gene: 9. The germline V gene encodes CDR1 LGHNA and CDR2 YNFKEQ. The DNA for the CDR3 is TGTGCCAGCAGCCCAACCGGGACTAGCGGGACTAGCTCCTACAATGAGCAGTTCTTC. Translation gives CASSPTGTSGTSSYNEQFF.

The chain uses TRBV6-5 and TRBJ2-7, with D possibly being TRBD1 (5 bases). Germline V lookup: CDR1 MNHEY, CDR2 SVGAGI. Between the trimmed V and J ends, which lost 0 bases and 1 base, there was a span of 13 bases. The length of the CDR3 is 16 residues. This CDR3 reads CASSYSWGRESYEQYF. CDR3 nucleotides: TGTGCCAGCAGTTACTCTTGGGGCAGGGAATCCTACGAGCAGTACTTC.

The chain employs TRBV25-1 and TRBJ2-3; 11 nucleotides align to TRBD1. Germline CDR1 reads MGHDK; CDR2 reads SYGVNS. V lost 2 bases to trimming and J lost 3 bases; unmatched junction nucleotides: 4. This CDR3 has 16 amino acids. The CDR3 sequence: CASSEDRDRGTDTQYF. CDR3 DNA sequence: TGTGCCAGCAGTGAAGATCGGGACAGGGGGACAGATACGCAGTATTTT.